The present entry profiles one T cell receptor beta chain with its context. Clones were sequenced by immunoSEQ multiplex PCR, and TCRdb holds only the in-frame ones, with some missing. The sample records some 1.1 million clones, 60% to 85% being singletons. This sample was taken from a study of shared clonotypes between healthy human individuals. Germline V gene lookup returns CDR1 SEHNR and CDR2 FQNEAQ (reference sequence). The CDR3 consists of 13 residues. V lost 0 bases, J lost 6 bases, and 8 bases lay in between. V and J are TRBV7-9 and TRBJ1-1; D gene ambiguous. Specimen: memory CD4+ T cells from PBMCs. Subset here: CD45RA-negative fraction. This TCR was sampled from a man younger than 35 in good health. Some clones in this sample may be carry-over from other donors' samples. The CDR3 nucleotides read TGTGCCAGCAGCTTAGCGGATCCACCTGAAGCTTTCTTT. It is translated as CASSLADPPEAFF.